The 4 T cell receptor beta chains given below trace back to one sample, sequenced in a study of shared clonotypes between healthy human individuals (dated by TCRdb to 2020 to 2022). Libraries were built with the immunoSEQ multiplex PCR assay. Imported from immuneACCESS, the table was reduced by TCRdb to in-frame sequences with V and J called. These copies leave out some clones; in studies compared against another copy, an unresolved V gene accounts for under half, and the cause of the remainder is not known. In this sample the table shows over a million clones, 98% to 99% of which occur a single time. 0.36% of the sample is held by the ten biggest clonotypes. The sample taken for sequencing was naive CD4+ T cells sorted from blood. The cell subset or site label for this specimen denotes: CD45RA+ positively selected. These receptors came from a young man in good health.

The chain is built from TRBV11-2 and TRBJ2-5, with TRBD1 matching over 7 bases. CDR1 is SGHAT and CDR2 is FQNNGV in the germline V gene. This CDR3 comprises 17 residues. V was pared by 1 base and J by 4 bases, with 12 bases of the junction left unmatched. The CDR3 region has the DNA TGTGCCAGCAGCTTAGGTCCAGGGACAGAGGATCGAGAGACCCAGTACTTC. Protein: CASSLGPGTEDRETQYF.

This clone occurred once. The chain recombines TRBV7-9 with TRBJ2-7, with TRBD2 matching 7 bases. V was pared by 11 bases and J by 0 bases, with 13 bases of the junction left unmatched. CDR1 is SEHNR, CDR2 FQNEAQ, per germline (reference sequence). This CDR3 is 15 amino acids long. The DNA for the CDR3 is TGTGCCGGGGGGGTTGAGCCGCGGATCTCCTACGAGCAGTACTTC. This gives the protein CAGGVEPRISYEQYF. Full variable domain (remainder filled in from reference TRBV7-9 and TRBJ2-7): DTGVSQNPRHKITKRGQNVTFRCDPISEHNRLYWYRQTLGQGPEFLTYFQNEAQLEKSRLLSDRFSAERPKGSFSTLEIQRTEQGDSAMYLCAGGVEPRISYEQYFGPGTRLTVT.

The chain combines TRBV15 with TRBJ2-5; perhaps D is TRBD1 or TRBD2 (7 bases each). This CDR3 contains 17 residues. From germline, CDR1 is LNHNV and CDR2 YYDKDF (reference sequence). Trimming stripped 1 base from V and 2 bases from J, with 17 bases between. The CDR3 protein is CATSRGRGVSGQETQYF. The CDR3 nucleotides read TGTGCCACCAGCAGAGGCAGGGGGGTTAGCGGGCAAGAGACCCAGTACTTC.

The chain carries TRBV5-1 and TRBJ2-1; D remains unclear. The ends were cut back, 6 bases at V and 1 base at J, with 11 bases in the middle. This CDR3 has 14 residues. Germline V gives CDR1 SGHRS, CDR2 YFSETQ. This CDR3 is CASKKGDSYNEQFF. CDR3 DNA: TGCGCCAGCAAAAAGGGTGATTCCTACAATGAGCAGTTCTTC.